The 31 T cell receptor beta chains below were found in one sample sequenced in a study of blood T cell repertoires in COVID-19. The data were produced by immunoSEQ multiplex PCR, yet TCRdb's version contains in-frame clones alone and is incomplete. The table has about 180,000 clones, 70% to 90% seen once. The sequenced material came from peripheral blood. The receptors were gathered from a young woman with active or convalescent COVID-19.

A few counts support this clone. The CDR3 coding sequence is TGTGCCAGCAGCGTAGCTACTCTAGCGGGGATGGGCGGGGAGCTGTTTTTT. It yields the protein CASSVATLAGMGGELFF. The rearrangement links TRBV9 to TRBJ2-2, with 9 bases that match TRBD2. The ends lost 0 bases at V and 7 bases at J; junction bases unmatched: 10. The CDR3 contains 17 residues. Germline values: CDR1 SGDLS, CDR2 YYNGEE.

The chain employs TRBV5-1 and TRBJ2-3, with D perhaps TRBD2 (7 bases). The V end lost 3 bases, the J end lost 5 bases, and 13 bases lay between the germline ends. In germline, CDR1 is SGHRS, CDR2 YFSETQ. The CDR3 extends over 14 amino acids. The CDR3, as DNA: TGCGCCAGCAGCTGGGGGGGCACGGTAGATACGCAGTATTTT. It specifies CASSWGGTVDTQYF.

The gene calls are TRBV5-5 and TRBJ1-1; TRBD1 is a possible D gene (5 bases). This CDR3 comprises 15 residues. CDR1 is SGHKS, CDR2 YYEKEE, per germline (reference sequence). V was clipped by 0 bases and J by 3 bases, with 12 bases between them. The CDR3 nucleotides are TGTGCCAGCAGCTTGGACCTGGGGCAGTACACTGAAGCTTTCTTT. Translation: CASSLDLGQYTEAFF.

The chain uses TRBV30 and TRBJ1-1, with D possibly matching TRBD1 (6 bases). The germline gives CDR1 GTSNPN, CDR2 SVGIG (reference sequence). The V end lost 5 bases, the J end lost 6 bases, and 22 bases lay between the germline ends. The CDR3 covers 15 residues. In DNA form, the CDR3 reads TGTGCCTGGGGGACATGGGGTCGGACTAACCCTGAAGCTTTCTTT. As protein: CAWGTWGRTNPEAFF.

CDR3 region: CASSHPKWGQDTQYF. CDR3 nucleotide sequence: TGTGCCAGCAGCCACCCGAAGTGGGGACAAGATACGCAGTATTTT. The chain combines TRBV6-5 with TRBJ2-3; D might be TRBD1 (6 bases). Trimming took 6 bases from V and 5 from J, leaving 18 bases between them. There are 15 residues in the CDR3. The germline gives CDR1 MNHEY, CDR2 SVGAGI.

For the CDR3, the DNA is TGTGCCAGCAAACAGGGGAGCGCAGATACGCAGTATTTT. Amino acid sequence: CASKQGSADTQYF. The rearrangement uses TRBV3-1 (or the pseudogene TRBV3-2) and TRBJ2-3; TRBD1 aligns across 7 bases. V lost 7 bases and J lost 4; bases outside the gene matches: 5. CDR1 is LGHDT, CDR2 YNNKEL, per germline (reference sequence). This CDR3 is 13 amino acids long.

V gene TRBV7-6 combines with J gene TRBJ1-1; D remains unclear. This CDR3 has 16 amino acids. CDR1 is SGHVS, CDR2 FNYEAQ, per germline. Deletions cut 4 bases from V and 0 bases from J, with 15 bases between. CDR3 region: CASSSAVGVMNTEAFF. For the CDR3, the DNA is TGTGCCAGCAGCTCAGCCGTCGGGGTCATGAACACTGAAGCTTTCTTT. The variable domain in full, with the rest retrieved from reference TRBV7-6 and TRBJ1-1, is GAGVSQSPRYKVTKRGQDVALRCDPISGHVSLYWYRQALGQGPEFLTYFNYEAQQDKSGLPNDRFSAERPEGSISTLTIQRTEQRDSAMYRCASSSAVGVMNTEAFFGQGTRLTVV.

This rearrangement joins TRBV29-1 to TRBJ2-3, with 8 positions matching TRBD1. The CDR3 spans 14 residues. The junction had 5 bases not matched to a gene; V was cut back by 4 bases and J by 2 bases. The V gene's germline CDR1 is SQVTM and CDR2 ANQGSEA. As DNA, the CDR3 is TGCAGCGTTGCGGACAGGGTTCTCACAGATACGCAGTATTTT. Translated, it gives CSVADRVLTDTQYF.

The CDR3 nucleotides read TGTGCCAGCAGCTCCCAGGGGAGCAATCAGCCCCAGCATTTT. It is translated as CASSSQGSNQPQHF. V usage is TRBV7-9 and J usage is TRBJ1-5, with D maybe TRBD1 (6 bases). The CDR3 extends over 14 amino acids. Per the germline V gene, CDR1 is SEHNR and CDR2 is FQNEAQ (reference sequence). Trimming removed 4 bases from V and 1 base from J, with 8 bases in between.

The chain combines TRBV7-9 with TRBJ2-1; D is ambiguous. The CDR3 is 14 residues long. The germline V gene encodes CDR1 SEHNR and CDR2 FQNEAQ (reference sequence). Trimming shortened V by 1 base and J by 5 bases, and 9 bases separated the two germline ends. CDR3 region: CASSLVIQNNEQFF. The DNA of the CDR3 is TGTGCCAGCAGCTTAGTTATACAGAACAATGAGCAGTTCTTC.

This chain joins TRBV9 and TRBJ1-1; D might be TRBD1 (6 bases). The CDR3 runs to 15 residues. The germline V gene encodes CDR1 SGDLS and CDR2 YYNGEE. Trimming shortened V by 4 bases and J by 0 bases, and 13 bases separated the two germline ends. The CDR3 spells CASSSRGGLNTEAFF. The CDR3, as DNA: TGTGCCAGCAGCTCACGGGGGGGGCTGAACACTGAAGCTTTCTTT.

V gene TRBV19 combines with J gene TRBJ2-1, with TRBD2 matching over 8 bases. The V gene end was trimmed by 6 bases and the J gene end by 1 base; junction bases not matched to a gene: 14. The germline CDR1 and CDR2 sequences are LNHDA and SQIVND (reference sequence). The CDR3 has 18 amino acids. CDR3 protein: CASRTISGGYKSYNEQFF. CDR3 coding DNA: TGTGCCAGTAGGACAATATCGGGGGGGTACAAATCCTACAATGAGCAGTTCTTC.

The rearrangement uses TRBV9 and TRBJ1-2; 7 nucleotides align to TRBD1. The CDR3 has 15 residues. V trimming: 4 bases; J trimming: 1 base; junction bases outside the gene matches: 7. Germline V gene data show CDR1 as SGDLS and CDR2 as YYNGEE. CDR3 DNA sequence: TGTGCCAGCAGCCCCAGGACAGGTTTTAACTATGGCTACACCTTC. This codes for CASSPRTGFNYGYTF.

This clone was counted a few times. The rearrangement joins TRBV28 to TRBJ2-1, with 9 bases lining up with TRBD2. Losses at the gene ends were 3 bases for V and 2 bases for J; bases not matched to a gene: 8. CDR1 is MDHEN, CDR2 SYDVKM, per germline. The CDR3 runs 17 residues. CDR3 amino acids: CASSLGVAGVPYNEQFF. The CDR3 bases are TGTGCCAGCAGTTTGGGAGTAGCGGGAGTTCCCTACAATGAGCAGTTCTTC.

The chain uses TRBV29-1 and TRBJ1-2; D is perhaps TRBD1 (6 bases). The V end lost 2 bases, the J end lost 3 bases, and 22 bases lay between the germline ends. The CDR3 is 17 residues long. Germline loops: CDR1 SQVTM, CDR2 ANQGSEA. DNA for the CDR3: TGCAGCGTTGAACCCGTATCGGGGACACACCACCACTATGGCTACACCTTC. It translates to CSVEPVSGTHHHYGYTF.

CDR3 DNA: TGCAGCGCGACGGGACAGGGTGGTAAGACCCAGTACTTC. Its protein product is CSATGQGGKTQYF. V is TRBV29-1 and J is TRBJ2-5; 9 bases line up with TRBD1. Germline V gene data show CDR1 as SQVTM and CDR2 as ANQGSEA. CDR3 size: 13 residues. V shed 7 bases and J 6 bases; nucleotides not matched to a gene: 9.

About this clone: A read error may produce the germline difference seen at one junction end. V gene TRBV7-9 combines with J gene TRBJ2-7, with a weak D call TRBD1 (6 bases). Germline values: CDR1 SEHNR, CDR2 FQNEAQ (reference sequence). The CDR3 runs 12 residues. The CDR3: CASSLVLRDMNF. In DNA form, the CDR3 reads TGTGCCAGCAGCTTAGTCCTACGGGACATGAACTTC.

The rearrangement uses TRBV12-1 and TRBJ1-3. TRBV12-1 is flagged as a pseudogene. This CDR3 has 18 residues. This CDR3 is CASSFRGRKTSSGNTIYF. The CDR3 nucleotides are TGTGCCAGCAGCTTTCGCGGACGGAAGACTAGCTCTGGAAACACCATATATTTT.

This chain connects TRBV30 to TRBJ1-5; D gene unclear. The V gene's germline CDR1 is GTSNPN and CDR2 SVGIG (reference sequence). The ends were cut back, 0 bases at V and 2 bases at J, with 14 bases in the middle. This CDR3 is 16 amino acids long. CDR3: CAWSVPAKTGNQPQHF. Written as DNA, the CDR3 is TGTGCCTGGAGTGTCCCTGCTAAGACTGGCAATCAGCCCCAGCATTTT.

This chain joins TRBV19 and TRBJ1-1; 8 nucleotides agree with TRBD1. CDR3 length equals 13 residues. V shed 6 bases, J shed 4 bases, and the junction held 4 bases outside the gene matches. Germline V CDR1 and CDR2: LNHDA, SQIVND (reference sequence). CDR3 loop: CASSPQGATEAFF. DNA for the CDR3: TGTGCCAGTAGCCCCCAGGGGGCCACTGAAGCTTTCTTT.

The chain has TRBV6-1 and TRBJ1-2, with D tentatively TRBD1 (6 bases). V was shortened by 2 bases and J by 2 bases, with 15 bases between the two germline ends. The germline V gene has CDR1 MNHNS and CDR2 SASEGT. The CDR3 runs 16 residues. In nucleotides, the CDR3 is TGTGCCAGCAGTGAATGGTCGGGCAGGGGAAACTATGGCTACACCTTC. Translating gives CASSEWSGRGNYGYTF.

The rearrangement uses TRBV24-1 and TRBJ2-2, with a possible D match to TRBD2 (6 bases). CDR1 and CDR2 from the germline V gene are KGHDR and SFDVKD. Between the trimmed V and J ends, which lost 9 bases and 1 base, there was a span of 14 bases. This CDR3 region has 15 residues. CDR3 loop: CATAHGGKNTGELFF. As DNA, the CDR3 is TGTGCCACCGCACATGGGGGGAAGAACACCGGGGAGCTGTTTTTT.

This chain joins TRBV3-1 (or the pseudogene TRBV3-2) and TRBJ2-7; possibly TRBD2 for D (7 bases). Germline CDR1 is LGHDT and CDR2 is YNNKEL (reference sequence). V lost 3 bases, J lost 1 base, and 13 bases lay in between. This CDR3 is built from 15 residues. In nucleotides, the CDR3 is TGTGCCAGCAGCCAGCAAGGGGGGGGATCCTACGAGCAGTACTTC. The encoded protein is CASSQQGGGSYEQYF.

This chain uses TRBV27 with TRBJ2-7; D call uncertain. Germline values: CDR1 MNHEY, CDR2 SMNVEV (reference sequence). The V end lost 3 bases, the J end lost 1 base, and 7 bases lay between the germline ends. This CDR3 has 13 residues. This CDR3 reads CASSLGRSYEQYF. Here the CDR3 DNA reads TGTGCCAGCAGTTTGGGCAGATCCTACGAGCAGTACTTC.

V usage is TRBV5-1 and J usage is TRBJ2-5, with D perhaps matching TRBD2 (5 bases). The CDR3 loop spans 14 amino acids. Trimming removed 0 bases from V and 5 bases from J, with 11 bases in between. Germline CDR1 SGHRS, CDR2 YFSETQ. The CDR3 protein is CASSLGALGETQYF. CDR3 bases: TGCGCCAGCAGCTTGGGGGCACTAGGGGAGACCCAGTACTTC.

The V call is TRBV3-1 (or the pseudogene TRBV3-2), the J call TRBJ1-1; 8 bases align to TRBD1. Germline CDR1 reads LGHDT; CDR2 reads YNNKEL (reference sequence). V lost 4 bases, J lost 1 base, and 8 bases stayed unmatched. CDR3 length equals 16 residues. The CDR3 spells CASSLRQGMGNTEAFF. The CDR3 region has the DNA TGTGCCAGCAGCCTTAGACAGGGGATGGGGAACACTGAAGCTTTCTTT.

V is TRBV18 and J is TRBJ2-2; a weak D match, TRBD1 (7 bases). With 3 bases removed from V and 2 bases from J, the gap between germline ends came to 19 bases. CDR3 length: 18 amino acids. Per germline, CDR1 KGHSH and CDR2 LQKENI. The CDR3 DNA follows: TGTGCCAGCTCACCGACCATAGGAGGGACAGTAAACACCGGGGAGCTGTTTTTT. Its protein is CASSPTIGGTVNTGELFF.

The CDR3 DNA is TGTGCCAGCAGTTTGAACGGCTATGGCTACACCTTC. It yields the protein CASSLNGYGYTF. The rearrangement joins TRBV28 to TRBJ1-2; D is undetermined. Trimming cost V 3 bases and J 4 bases, with 6 bases left between them. Germline loops: CDR1 MDHEN, CDR2 SYDVKM. CDR3 length: 12 amino acids.

This chain connects TRBV29-1 to TRBJ1-1, with a tentative D call TRBD1 (6 bases). This CDR3 has 14 residues. Germline V gene lookup returns CDR1 SQVTM and CDR2 ANQGSEA. Trimming stripped 4 bases from V and 1 base from J, with 13 bases between. The CDR3 reads CSVVRWTANTEAFF. Written as DNA, the CDR3 is TGCAGCGTTGTGAGGTGGACAGCGAACACTGAAGCTTTCTTT.

The rearrangement joins TRBV19 to TRBJ1-3; maybe TRBD1 (5 bases). CDR1 and CDR2 (germline): LNHDA, SQIVND (reference sequence). V was cut by 1 base and J by 0 bases, with 10 bases left in between. This CDR3 has 16 residues. CDR3 DNA: TGTGCCAGTAGTATAGCAGGGTTCTACTCTGGAAACACCATATATTTT. The encoded protein is CASSIAGFYSGNTIYF.

J is TRBJ1-2 and V is TRBV3-1 (or the pseudogene TRBV3-2); D unclear. From germline, CDR1 is LGHDT and CDR2 YNNKEL (reference sequence). The CDR3 covers 14 residues. V lost 2 bases and J 4 bases, leaving 11 bases between the germline ends. The CDR3 nucleotides read TGTGCCAGCAGCCAATCCGAGGTGGCCTATGGCTACACCTTC. Protein sequence: CASSQSEVAYGYTF.